These T cell receptor beta chains were read from a single sample in a study of blood T cell repertoires in COVID-19. Sequenced by immunoSEQ multiplex PCR; TCRdb stores in-frame clones only, minus some. The sample has about 170,000 clones; approximately 91% are singletons. Sequenced sample: peripheral blood. These receptors were taken from a man younger than 35 with COVID-19, enrolled during active disease. Both conserved end residues are part of each CDR3. The order of the fields is CDR3 protein, V gene, J gene, D gene. D genes are given only for firm matches.

cdr3_aa: CSVDPGGINEQFF
v_call: TRBV29-1
j_call: TRBJ2-1
d_call: .

cdr3_aa: CASSLEQGSSYEQYF
v_call: TRBV7-7
j_call: TRBJ2-7
d_call: .

cdr3_aa: CASSTPSGYNEQFF
v_call: TRBV5-6
j_call: TRBJ2-1
d_call: .

cdr3_aa: CASSPNTGELFF
v_call: TRBV5-4
j_call: TRBJ2-2
d_call: .

cdr3_aa: CASSYGGTSGSNEQYF
v_call: TRBV6-2/TRBV6-3
j_call: TRBJ2-7
d_call: TRBD2

cdr3_aa: CASSIGTGKVQYF
v_call: TRBV12-3/TRBV12-4
j_call: TRBJ2-7
d_call: TRBD1

cdr3_aa: CASRGRSGKADTQYF
v_call: TRBV28
j_call: TRBJ2-3
d_call: TRBD2

cdr3_aa: CASSLGTGYNEQFF
v_call: TRBV27
j_call: TRBJ2-1
d_call: TRBD1

cdr3_aa: CASTSTDKGTSGLPGYTGELFF
v_call: TRBV5-1
j_call: TRBJ2-2
d_call: TRBD2

cdr3_aa: CASSPGLAVPYEQYF
v_call: TRBV5-6
j_call: TRBJ2-7
d_call: TRBD2

cdr3_aa: CSVGPRETQYF
v_call: TRBV20-1
j_call: TRBJ2-5
d_call: .

cdr3_aa: CASSLASGLTYEQYF
v_call: TRBV11-2
j_call: TRBJ2-7
d_call: .

cdr3_aa: CASSLPRDRAGANVLTF
v_call: TRBV3-1/TRBV3-2
j_call: TRBJ2-6
d_call: TRBD1

cdr3_aa: CASKRGTINEKLLF
v_call: TRBV19
j_call: TRBJ1-4
d_call: .

cdr3_aa: CASSSPGQGDYGYTF
v_call: TRBV27
j_call: TRBJ1-2
d_call: TRBD1

cdr3_aa: CAISEGTSGMLEQFF
v_call: TRBV10-3
j_call: TRBJ2-1
d_call: TRBD2

cdr3_aa: CASSLTGWGDGYTF
v_call: TRBV27
j_call: TRBJ1-2
d_call: .

cdr3_aa: CASSLEPVNPGLAGGRDEQYF
v_call: TRBV5-1
j_call: TRBJ2-7
d_call: TRBD2

cdr3_aa: CASSYQGSDYGYTF
v_call: TRBV5-1
j_call: TRBJ1-2
d_call: .

cdr3_aa: CSAPGRGETQYF
v_call: TRBV29-1
j_call: TRBJ2-5
d_call: .

cdr3_aa: CASSPEGNTEAFF
v_call: TRBV13
j_call: TRBJ1-1
d_call: .

cdr3_aa: CASSPGTALPNTEAFF
v_call: TRBV5-4
j_call: TRBJ1-1
d_call: TRBD1

cdr3_aa: CASSTGQETQYF
v_call: TRBV13
j_call: TRBJ2-5
d_call: .

cdr3_aa: CASSLTTYEQYF
v_call: TRBV7-9
j_call: TRBJ2-7
d_call: .

cdr3_aa: CASSLDSTGAEFLGGYTF
v_call: TRBV7-9
j_call: TRBJ1-2
d_call: TRBD1

cdr3_aa: CASRKTSGIVGGELFF
v_call: TRBV28
j_call: TRBJ2-2
d_call: TRBD2

cdr3_aa: CASSLYIDSYNEQFF
v_call: TRBV5-6
j_call: TRBJ2-1
d_call: .

cdr3_aa: CSGGTRLGQFF
v_call: TRBV29-1
j_call: TRBJ2-1
d_call: TRBD2

cdr3_aa: CASSLTPKGEQYF
v_call: TRBV11-2
j_call: TRBJ2-7
d_call: .

cdr3_aa: CASTHLARTGELFF
v_call: TRBV27
j_call: TRBJ2-2
d_call: .

cdr3_aa: CASSYRGGGVSNQPQHF
v_call: TRBV6-2/TRBV6-3
j_call: TRBJ1-5
d_call: TRBD1

cdr3_aa: CSAAGGAQTYNEQFF
v_call: TRBV29-1
j_call: TRBJ2-1
d_call: .

cdr3_aa: CASSIEAGPSYEQYF
v_call: TRBV19
j_call: TRBJ2-7
d_call: .

cdr3_aa: CASSGNPGVQYF
v_call: TRBV7-2
j_call: TRBJ2-3
d_call: .

cdr3_aa: CASTGWAPGNTGELFF
v_call: TRBV19
j_call: TRBJ2-2
d_call: .

cdr3_aa: CASSIMASNTGELFF
v_call: TRBV19
j_call: TRBJ2-2
d_call: .